Each of the 23 T cell receptor beta chains below was sequenced from the same sample in a study of follicular helper T cells after annual influenza vaccination. This table comes from immunoSEQ multiplex PCR, and its TCRdb copy is limited to in-frame clones, with some not included. The table includes under 15,000 clones, under 80% detected once. Time point described: 2014-2015 season, pre-vaccination. Here the sequenced sample was CXCR5- memory CD4+ T cells sorted from blood, taken on the day of influenza vaccination. These TCRs come from an adult who received the influenza vaccine.

The CDR3 nucleotides are TGTGCCAGCAGCTTGGAGACAGGCCTCGGCTACACCTTC. Protein: CASSLETGLGYTF. The chain employs TRBV7-2 and TRBJ1-2; a possible D gene is TRBD1 (6 bases). The CDR3 length is 13 residues. CDR1 SGHTA and CDR2 FQGNSA come from the germline V gene. V dropped 3 bases and J dropped 8 bases, with 13 bases sitting between them.

This chain joins TRBV2 and TRBJ2-5, with TRBD2 as a possible D gene (5 bases). CDR1 and CDR2 from the germline V gene are SNHLY and FYNNEI. The germline V and J ends were trimmed by 2 bases and 5 bases, with 9 bases remaining between them. CDR3 length: 13 residues. The chain's CDR3 is CASSEIPGETQYF. DNA of the CDR3: TGTGCCAGCAGTGAAATCCCGGGGGAGACCCAGTACTTC.

This chain connects TRBV18 to TRBJ2-4; no definite D call. Germline CDR1 is KGHSH and CDR2 is LQKENI. The CDR3 has 14 residues. V shed 3 bases and J shed 2 bases, with 8 bases lying between them. The CDR3: CASSPFQTKNIQYF. CDR3 sequence (DNA): TGTGCCAGCTCACCCTTTCAAACCAAAAACATTCAGTACTTC.

The table lists this clone with a count of one. V usage is TRBV19 and J usage is TRBJ1-2; TRBD1 aligns across 7 bases. Germline values: CDR1 LNHDA, CDR2 SQIVND (reference sequence). The CDR3 spans 16 residues. J gave up 4 bases and V 2 bases, and 10 bases lay outside the gene matches. Written as DNA, the CDR3 is TGTGCCAGTAGTATAAGTTTCGTTCGACAGGGCTATGGCTACACCTTC. Translated, it gives CASSISFVRQGYGYTF.

This chain links TRBV29-1 with TRBJ2-6; the D gene is possibly TRBD1 (6 bases). CDR1 SQVTM and CDR2 ANQGSEA come from the germline V gene. Trimming shortened V by 7 bases and J by 1 base, and 8 bases separated the two germline ends. This CDR3 has 13 amino acids. CDR3 residues: CSAGESGANVLTF. CDR3 coding DNA: TGCAGCGCAGGGGAATCTGGGGCCAACGTCCTGACTTTC.

The V and J genes are TRBV7-3 and TRBJ1-1, with 7 bases lining up with TRBD1. The germline CDR1 and CDR2 sequences are SGHTA and FQGTGA. The CDR3 has 13 residues. Losses at the gene ends were 6 bases for V and 6 bases for J; bases not matched to a gene: 7. For the CDR3, the DNA is TGTGCCAGCAGGCAAACAGGGGCAGCTGAAGCTTTCTTT. Its protein product is CASRQTGAAEAFF.

The V call is TRBV7-9, the J call TRBJ1-1; D call uncertain. The germline V gene has CDR1 SEHNR and CDR2 FQNEAQ (reference sequence). This CDR3 spans 13 amino acids. V lost 5 bases and J 0 bases, leaving 7 bases between the germline ends. Here the CDR3 DNA reads TGTGCCAGCAGCCTTACTATGAACACTGAAGCTTTCTTT. Translation: CASSLTMNTEAFF.

The rearrangement links TRBV2 to TRBJ2-7; tentative D call: TRBD1 (5 bases). V lost 10 bases to trimming and J lost 2 bases, with 18 bases between them. This CDR3 contains 14 residues. The germline gives CDR1 SNHLY, CDR2 FYNNEI. The CDR3 DNA follows: TGTGCCACCAGATCTCAGGGTATCACCTACGAGCAGTACTTC. Translating gives CATRSQGITYEQYF.

This chain links TRBV2 with TRBJ2-1; D not certain. Deletions cut 1 base from V and 8 bases from J, with 9 bases between. In germline, CDR1 is SNHLY, CDR2 FYNNEI. The CDR3 has 13 residues. Written as DNA, the CDR3 is TGTGCCAGCAGTGAAGAAATAGCTCATGAGCAGTTCTTC. It translates to CASSEEIAHEQFF.

There are a few counts of this clone. The chain uses TRBV5-4 and TRBJ2-7; tentative D call: TRBD1 (6 bases). Germline V CDR1 and CDR2: SGHNT, YYREEE (reference sequence). There are 14 residues in the CDR3. V gave up 0 bases and J gave up 3 bases, with 10 bases separating them. The CDR3 loop is CASSLGGQVYEQYF. The CDR3 region has the DNA TGTGCCAGCAGCTTGGGGGGACAAGTCTACGAGCAGTACTTC.

The gene calls are TRBV13 and TRBJ2-3; D is possibly TRBD2 (5 bases). The CDR3 contains 18 residues. The V gene's germline CDR1 is PRHDT and CDR2 FYEKMQ (reference sequence). The germline V and J ends were trimmed by 0 bases and 0 bases, with 16 bases remaining between them. The chain's CDR3 is CASSLGGLTGFSTDTQYF. The DNA of the CDR3 is TGTGCCAGCAGCTTAGGGGGTCTAACGGGGTTTAGCACAGATACGCAGTATTTT.

This chain uses TRBV7-9 with TRBJ1-2; the D gene is possibly TRBD1 (5 bases). V was trimmed by 1 base and J by 4 bases, leaving 10 bases between them. Germline V CDR1 and CDR2: SEHNR, FQNEAQ (reference sequence). CDR3 length: 14 amino acids. CDR3 nucleotides: TGTGCCAGCAGCTTAGAGGGAACAGGCTATGGCTACACCTTC. This gives the protein CASSLEGTGYGYTF.

The chain recombines TRBV7-8 with TRBJ1-4, with D possibly matching TRBD1 (6 bases). The CDR3 consists of 15 residues. Germline CDR1 reads SGHVS; CDR2 reads FQNEAQ. Trimming shortened V by 1 base and J by 3 bases, and 9 bases separated the two germline ends. In DNA, the CDR3 is TGTGCCAGCAGCTTAGTTGGGGGGCCTAATGAAAAACTGTTTTTT. Translation: CASSLVGGPNEKLFF.

V and J are TRBV18 and TRBJ1-3; TRBD1 is a possible D gene (5 bases). The CDR3 is made up of 16 amino acids. Trimming removed 3 bases at V and 0 bases at J, with 12 bases between. CDR1 and CDR2 from the germline V gene are KGHSH and LQKENI. CDR3 amino acids: CASSPGPLVSGNTIYF. CDR3 bases: TGTGCCAGCTCACCGGGACCGCTGGTCTCTGGAAACACCATATATTTT.

This chain uses TRBV23-1 with TRBJ1-2; D not resolved. TRBV23-1 is known as an ORF, though its function is uncertain. Trimming removed 0 bases at V and 8 bases at J, with 13 bases between. The CDR3 loop spans 14 amino acids. CDR3 in amino acids: CASSQSPGWSGYTF. In DNA form, the CDR3 reads TGCGCCAGCAGTCAATCTCCAGGCTGGAGCGGCTACACCTTC.

The chain links TRBV5-1 to TRBJ1-1; the D gene is possibly TRBD1 (6 bases). The CDR3 runs 15 residues. The V and J ends lost 5 bases and 1 base respectively, with 15 bases between them. The germline V gene encodes CDR1 SGHRS and CDR2 YFSETQ. This chain's CDR3 is CASRGAGHPNTEAFF. The CDR3 nucleotides read TGCGCCAGCAGGGGGGCGGGACACCCGAACACTGAAGCTTTCTTT.

V gene TRBV7-2 combines with J gene TRBJ2-3; D is possibly TRBD1 (7 bases). This CDR3 spans 17 amino acids. V dropped 0 bases and J dropped 5 bases, with 18 bases sitting between them. CDR1 SGHTA and CDR2 FQGNSA come from the germline V gene. The CDR3 spells CASSLAGTAPGVDTQYF. In nucleotides, the CDR3 is TGTGCCAGCAGCTTAGCAGGGACAGCCCCGGGGGTAGATACGCAGTATTTT. Full variable domain (outside the CDR3, taken from reference TRBV7-2 and TRBJ2-3): GAGVSQSPSNKVTEKGKDVELRCDPISGHTALYWYRQSLGQGLEFLIYFQGNSAPDKSGLPSDRFSAERTGGSVSTLTIQRTQQEDSAVYLCASSLAGTAPGVDTQYFGPGTRLTVL.

The J gene is TRBJ1-2, the V gene TRBV10-3; 9 nucleotides agree with TRBD1. The CDR3 is 14 residues long. J lost 2 bases, V lost 6 bases, and 4 bases had no gene match. CDR1 and CDR2 from the germline V gene are ENHRY and SYGVKD. This CDR3 is CAIRDTGGNYGYTF. DNA for the CDR3: TGTGCCATCAGGGACACAGGGGGCAACTATGGCTACACCTTC.

The chain joins TRBV14 to TRBJ1-2; D perhaps matches TRBD1 (5 bases). Germline CDR1 is SGHDN and CDR2 is FVKESK. The germline V and J ends were trimmed by 4 bases and 3 bases, with 9 bases remaining between them. The CDR3 is 13 residues long. The CDR3 region has the DNA TGTGCCAGCAGCCGGCAGGGATACTATGGCTACACCTTC. This sequence encodes CASSRQGYYGYTF.

This clone has a handful of counts. The chain employs TRBV9 and TRBJ2-3; a possible D gene is TRBD1 (6 bases). The CDR3 length is 15 residues. V gave up 0 bases and J gave up 1 base, with 9 bases separating them. Germline values: CDR1 SGDLS, CDR2 YYNGEE. The CDR3 region has the DNA TGTGCCAGCAGCGTAGCTGGGGGCCGCACAGATACGCAGTATTTT. Translating it yields CASSVAGGRTDTQYF.

The chain uses TRBV11-3 and TRBJ2-2; D gene uncertain. This CDR3 has 16 residues. V lost 0 bases, J lost 0 bases, and 8 bases lay in between. CDR1 and CDR2 (germline): SGHNT, YENEEA. CDR3 region: CASSLDSHPNTGELFF. DNA for the CDR3: TGTGCCAGCAGCTTAGACAGCCACCCGAACACCGGGGAGCTGTTTTTT.

The chain joins TRBV5-1 to TRBJ2-7; D might be TRBD1 (6 bases). The CDR3 is 14 residues long. V was pared by 3 bases and J by 6 bases, with 16 bases between. Per the germline V gene, CDR1 is SGHRS and CDR2 is YFSETQ. CDR3 protein: CASSWGSGVVEQYF. DNA for the CDR3: TGCGCCAGCAGCTGGGGTTCAGGGGTTGTCGAGCAGTACTTC.

For this clone: One junction end disagrees with the germline gene, perhaps due to a read error. V usage is TRBV6-1 and J usage is TRBJ2-7; 9 bases are shared with TRBD2. Germline V CDR1 and CDR2: MNHNS, SASEGT. This CDR3 has 17 amino acids. CDR3 sequence: CASSEALGGGGAYEQYF. In DNA form, the CDR3 reads TGTGCCAGCAGTGAAGCGCTGGGTGGCGGGGGGGCCTATGAGCAGTACTTC.